The sequence of this T cell receptor beta chain was determined in a study of blood T cell repertoires in COVID-19 (dated by TCRdb to the early 2020s). About the full investigation: Samples from collaborators originated in the United States, Italy and Spain and spanned both the acute and convalescent phases of COVID-19. The prospective study material was composed of cDNA or gDNA derived from T cells, B-cell-depleted T cells, or PBMCs. Deeply sampled blood TCRbeta repertoires from subjects exposed to, actively infected with, or recovered from COVID-19 were included in the dataset. The repertoires were released in a freely available public database intended as a resource for research on the immune response to SARS-CoV-2. The samples were drawn from the first 160 participants of the ongoing ImmuneRACE study and from 1,254 subjects provided by 6 global collaborators. Nearly every sample came with metadata listing a de-identified subject ID, COVID-19 status, age in years and sex. Where available, HLA class I and class II types were obtained from metadata supplied by the sample provider rather than from assay-based typing.

Participants in the prospective study were aged about 18 to 95 years, lived in under 30 United States geographic areas, and enrolled through a virtual design. To assign participants to cohorts, the prospective study relied on clinical history that participants themselves reported in a screening survey and a study questionnaire. Exposed participants had been in contact, within 2 weeks of entering the study, with a person who had a PCR-confirmed or clinician-diagnosed case of COVID-19. Mobile phlebotomists in the prospective study collected whole blood, serum and a nasopharyngeal or oropharyngeal swab from every participant. Participants in the prospective study had the option to provide additional blood draws and questionnaires over a roughly 2-month period. Blood samples from the prospective study were shipped frozen or at room temperature prior to DNA extraction. The immunoSEQ Assay, a bias-controlled multiplex PCR, was used to amplify TCRbeta CDR3 regions from genomic DNA. From the authors' description of their analysis: The number of nucleated cells in each sample was estimated by amplification of reference gene primers within the assay. To quantify the absolute abundance of each unique TCRbeta CDR3 rearrangement, sequence reads were collapsed and filtered. For each sample, productive Simpson clonality was calculated by taking the square root of Simpson's diversity index across productive rearrangements. The table comes from immuneACCESS by way of TCRdb, which keeps in-frame sequences with V and J called. Part of the clones is missing from these tables; in studies checked, under half for an unresolved V gene and the rest for unknown reasons. V, J and clone size were drawn from that table, and D and trimming were deduced from the DNA. The sample includes approximately 190,000 clones, with roughly 89% observed a single time. The biggest ten clones account for more than 3% of the sample.

Beyond this particular receptor, the publication reports: How much clinical and demographic metadata was included differed by source and by participant, and the metadata was provided uncurated.

Details on this clone: Its antigen is still unknown. Per-base quality was not reported, and no clone a single base away is much larger than it. The sample carries other DNA sequences with the same CDR3.

The sample comprised PBMCs or T cells enriched from blood (not recorded which). The source of this sequence is a woman in her 30s who had been exposed to COVID-19.

The CDR3 protein: CASSPGGYEQYF. The DNA sequence is as follows: TGTGCCAGCAGCCCGGGTGGTTACGAGCAGTACTTC. The chain employs TRBV11-2 and TRBJ2-7; no D segment can be confidently identified. Taken from the germline V gene, the CDR1 and CDR2 loops are SGHAT and FQNNGV. Reading from cysteine to phenylalanine, the CDR3 counts 12 amino acids. Only the CDR3 portion is preserved as DNA: 36 bases, with reading frame beginning at the first base. The junction shows trimming of 5 bases on V and 4 bases on J, plus 9 bases between the germline ends.